This is a list of T cell receptor beta chains from one sample in a study. MiXCR was run by TCRdb on the RT-PCR reads, yielding one entry per CDR3 protein. The sample consists of hundreds of thousands of distinct CDR3 sequences, approximately 14% of them appearing once. Sequences were obtained from memory CD4+ T cells from blood. The source of these receptors is a female donor in good health, serving as a healthy control. Each CDR3 is given with its conserved first and last residue. D genes are given only for firm matches. A row's size may be missing; if present it is once, few, many or a size class.

d_call j_call v_call clone_size cdr3_nt cdr3_aa
- TRBJ2-4 TRBV9 few TGTGCCAGCAGCGTAGAGGGAGTCGCTGGGGTAGCCAAAAACATTCAGTACTTC CASSVEGVAGVAKNIQYF
TRBD2 TRBJ2-1 TRBV20-1 few TGCAGTGCCCCTCTCCTAGCGGGGGCCCCGGGTGAGCAGTTCTTC CSAPLLAGAPGEQFF
- TRBJ2-1 TRBV20-1 many TGCAGTGCTAGAGACCCTGTAAAGCAGTTCTTC CSARDPVKQFF
- TRBJ2-2 TRBV3-1 few TGTGCCAGCAGCCCCGACAGGAATGCGAACACCGGGGAGCTGTTTTTT CASSPDRNANTGELFF
- TRBJ2-3 TRBV4-1 - TGCGCCAGCAGCCAAGAAGGGTTCGGGGTTGGAGATACGCAGTATTTT CASSQEGFGVGDTQYF
- TRBJ2-1 TRBV20-1 - TGCAGTGCTGACAGTTTTACTATCTACAATGAGCAGTTCTTC CSADSFTIYNEQFF
- TRBJ1-2 TRBV20-1 - TGCAGTGCTCGGGGGTGGGACACGAACTATGGCTACACCTTC CSARGWDTNYGYTF
- TRBJ1-5 TRBV18 few TGTGCCAGCTCACCACTGGTGGACCAGCCCCAGCATTTT CASSPLVDQPQHF
TRBD1 TRBJ2-6 TRBV20-1 - TGCAGTGCAACCGGGACAGGGGATGGGGCCAACGTCCTGACTTTC CSATGTGDGANVLTF
- TRBJ2-1 TRBV4-2 - TGTGCCAGCAGCCAAGAGGTCCGAAGCGATGAGCAGTTCTTC CASSQEVRSDEQFF
TRBD2 TRBJ2-3 TRBV18 many TGTGCCAGCTCACAAGGACTAGCGGGAGTAGATACGCAGTATTTT CASSQGLAGVDTQYF
- TRBJ2-2 TRBV5-1 few TGCGCCAGCAGCTTGTGGAACACCGGGGAGCTGTTTTTT CASSLWNTGELFF
- TRBJ2-3 TRBV6-4 many TGTGCCAGCAGTGATACCAGGGGGGCAGGAGATACGCAGTATTTT CASSDTRGAGDTQYF
TRBD1 TRBJ1-2 TRBV4-2 - TGTGCCAGCAACACCCAGGACAGGGATAACTATGGCTACACCTTC CASNTQDRDNYGYTF
TRBD1 TRBJ1-2 TRBV5-1 many TGCGCCAGCAGATCCGGGACAGAGTTTCAAGGCTACACCTTC CASRSGTEFQGYTF
TRBD2 TRBJ2-5 TRBV20-1 - TGCAGTGCTAGGTCCCTAGCGGGAGGGAACCAAGAGACCCAGTACTTC CSARSLAGGNQETQYF